One and the same sample provided the 25 T cell receptor beta chains below, sequenced in a study of cytomegalovirus exposure and HLA in healthy donors. Sequenced by immunoSEQ multiplex PCR; TCRdb stores in-frame clones only, minus some. The table includes about 240,000 clones, approximately 84% detected once. The sequenced sample was PBMCs. These receptors were taken from a woman in her 30s in good health and CMV-seropositive.

The chain carries TRBV4-1 and TRBJ2-7; 8 bases map to TRBD1. After removal of 6 bases from V and 0 bases from J, the junction contained 7 bases not matched to a gene. The CDR3 covers 15 residues. The germline V gene has CDR1 MGHRA and CDR2 YSYEKL. The chain's CDR3 is CASRRTGINSYEQYF. In DNA, the CDR3 is TGCGCCAGCAGGCGGACAGGGATAAACTCCTACGAGCAGTACTTC.

V and J are TRBV6-5 and TRBJ2-7; TRBD1 matches 8 bases. The J segment lost 8 bases and the V segment lost 5 bases, leaving 5 bases of the junction unmatched. The CDR3 is 12 amino acids. Germline V CDR1 and CDR2: MNHEY, SVGAGI. This CDR3 is CASSETGVKQYF. In nucleotides, the CDR3 is TGTGCCAGCAGTGAGACAGGGGTGAAGCAGTACTTC.

As concerns this clone: The same CDR3 can be traced to other DNA sequences in this sample. The chain is built from TRBV2 and TRBJ1-3, with unresolved D. The CDR3 has 14 residues. With 3 bases removed from V and 3 bases from J, the gap between germline ends came to 9 bases. Germline-derived CDR1 and CDR2 are SNHLY and FYNNEI. The CDR3 DNA sequence: TGTGCCAGCAGTGATCGGGGTAGTGGAAACACCATATATTTT. Translating it yields CASSDRGSGNTIYF.

The CDR3 region is CASSITGGRSGANVLTF. CDR3 DNA sequence: TGTGCCAGCAGTATAACAGGCGGTCGCTCTGGGGCCAACGTCCTGACTTTC. The chain is built from TRBV7-8 and TRBJ2-6, with a weak D call TRBD1 (5 bases). V lost 6 bases, J lost 0 bases, and 15 bases lay in between. Germline assignment: CDR1 SGHVS and CDR2 FQNEAQ. This CDR3 region has 17 residues.

J is TRBJ1-1 and V is TRBV29-1; no reliable D call. Per germline, CDR1 SQVTM and CDR2 ANQGSEA. Trimming took 1 base from V and 4 from J, leaving 16 bases between them. This CDR3 has 15 amino acids. The CDR3 DNA is TGCAGCGTTGAAGGTCAAGGACCTACTAGCACTGAAGCTTTCTTT. It is translated as CSVEGQGPTSTEAFF.

The rearrangement uses TRBV5-6 and TRBJ2-1, with TRBD2 matching over 10 bases. This CDR3 has 18 amino acids. V was pared by 0 bases and J by 2 bases, with 8 bases of the junction left unmatched. In germline, CDR1 is SGHDT, CDR2 YYEEEE. CDR3 in amino acids: CASSLAASGRFTYNEQFF. CDR3 DNA sequence: TGTGCCAGCAGCTTGGCGGCTAGCGGGAGATTCACCTACAATGAGCAGTTCTTC. The whole variable domain, remainder taken from reference TRBV5-6 and TRBJ2-1, is DAGVTQSPTHLIKTRGQQVTLRCSPKSGHDTVSWYQQALGQGPQFIFQYYEEEERQRGNFPDRFSGHQFPNYSSELNVNALLLGDSALYLCASSLAASGRFTYNEQFFGPGTRLTVL.

This chain connects TRBV4-1 to TRBJ2-2; D call uncertain. Trimming took off 1 base at V and 0 bases at J, with 6 bases between the two ends. Germline CDR1 reads MGHRA; CDR2 reads YSYEKL. This CDR3 region has 15 residues. The CDR3 region has the DNA TGCGCCAGCAGCCAAGTCCAGGCGAACACCGGGGAGCTGTTTTTT. Translated, it gives CASSQVQANTGELFF.

This chain joins TRBV4-1 and TRBJ2-7; D may be TRBD2 (5 bases). Germline V gives CDR1 MGHRA, CDR2 YSYEKL. The germline V and J ends were trimmed by 2 bases and 3 bases, with 11 bases remaining between them. The CDR3 runs to 14 residues. The CDR3 nucleotides are TGCGCCAGCAGCCAAAGGACTGGTTTCTACGAGCAGTACTTC. This codes for CASSQRTGFYEQYF.

The chain employs TRBV6-6 and TRBJ2-3, with TRBD2 matching 8 bases. With 6 bases clipped from V and 3 bases from J, the junction kept 5 bases outside the gene matches. Germline CDR1 and CDR2: MNHNY and SVGAGI (reference sequence). The CDR3 contains 14 residues. The CDR3 DNA reads as TGTGCCAGCAGCTATAGCGGGATAACAGATACGCAGTATTTT. Protein sequence: CASSYSGITDTQYF.

J is TRBJ2-7 and V is TRBV6-1; TRBD1 matches at 8 bases. The CDR3 contains 14 residues. Germline CDR1 is MNHNS and CDR2 is SASEGT. The junction had 5 bases not matched to a gene; V was cut back by 6 bases and J by 1 base. This CDR3 is CASSPGTGSYEQYF. The CDR3 coding sequence is TGTGCCAGCAGCCCCGGGACAGGTTCCTACGAGCAGTACTTC.

The chain combines TRBV5-6 with TRBJ2-7; 7 positions agree with TRBD2. The CDR3 consists of 13 residues. Trimming cost V 2 bases and J 6 bases; bases outside gene matches: 5. From germline, CDR1 is SGHDT and CDR2 YYEEEE. CDR3 nucleotides: TGTGCCAGCAGCTTCGGGAGGATCTTCGAGCAGTACTTC. As protein: CASSFGRIFEQYF.

The chain combines TRBV18 with TRBJ1-2; a possible D gene is TRBD1 (6 bases). This CDR3 has 15 amino acids. Germline CDR1 is KGHSH and CDR2 is LQKENI. Trimming removed 4 bases from V and 5 bases from J, with 17 bases in between. The CDR3 DNA sequence: TGTGCCAGCTCACAGGACCGGGACATTCGGTATGGCTACACCTTC. This sequence encodes CASSQDRDIRYGYTF.

The genes are TRBV27 and TRBJ2-1, with TRBD2 identical over 12 bases. CDR1 is MNHEY and CDR2 is SMNVEV in the germline V gene (reference sequence). After removal of 8 bases from V and 8 bases from J, the junction contained 4 bases not matched to a gene. The CDR3 is 13 residues long. CDR3 sequence (DNA): TGTGCCAGCCGTCCTAGCGGGAGGGATGAGCAGTTCTTC. Translating gives CASRPSGRDEQFF.

The chain joins TRBV6-1 to TRBJ1-5, with TRBD1 identical over 9 bases. Germline assignment: CDR1 MNHNS and CDR2 SASEGT. Unmatched junction bases numbered 10, after V lost 6 bases and J lost 7 bases. CDR3 size: 15 residues. The CDR3 is CASRETGGGLQPQHF. CDR3 nucleotide sequence: TGTGCCAGCAGAGAAACAGGGGGCGGTCTCCAGCCCCAGCATTTT.

The rearrangement uses TRBV5-1 and TRBJ2-7; a weak D match, TRBD2 (6 bases). The CDR3 runs 13 residues. The V gene's germline CDR1 is SGHRS and CDR2 YFSETQ. Trimming stripped 4 bases from V and 4 bases from J, with 12 bases between. CDR3 sequence: CASSLWSGYEQYF. In DNA, the CDR3 is TGCGCCAGCAGCCTGTGGAGCGGGTACGAGCAGTACTTC.

This rearrangement joins TRBV28 to TRBJ2-3; D might be TRBD1 (5 bases). Trimming removed 3 bases at V and 0 bases at J, with 13 bases between. The CDR3 length is 16 residues. CDR1 and CDR2 (germline): MDHEN, SYDVKM. The chain's CDR3 is CASSFRWGQSTDTQYF. The CDR3 bases are TGTGCCAGCAGTTTTCGATGGGGCCAAAGCACAGATACGCAGTATTTT. Full variable domain (outside the CDR3, taken from reference TRBV28 and TRBJ2-3): DVKVTQSSRYLVKRTGEKVFLECVQDMDHENMFWYRQDPGLGLRLIYFSYDVKMKEKGDIPEGYSVSREKKERFSLILESASTNQTSMYLCASSFRWGQSTDTQYFGPGTRLTVL.

The rearrangement uses TRBV5-1 and TRBJ2-2, with a possible D match to TRBD1 (6 bases). CDR3 length: 16 residues. The germline V gene encodes CDR1 SGHRS and CDR2 YFSETQ. V gave up 5 bases and J gave up 3 bases, with 17 bases separating them. In DNA form, the CDR3 reads TGCGCCAGCAGACCCGCAGGGGCTGAGGACACCGGGGAGCTGTTTTTT. This sequence encodes CASRPAGAEDTGELFF.

V usage is TRBV10-1 and J usage is TRBJ2-1; no clear D. The CDR3 runs 15 residues. V was pared by 6 bases and J by 6 bases, with 18 bases between. Per the germline V gene, CDR1 is WNHNN and CDR2 is SYGVQD (reference sequence). The CDR3 nucleotides read TGCGCCAGCAGCCCGGGTTCTACAACCACCAATGAGCAGTTCTTC. Translated, it gives CASSPGSTTTNEQFF.

The chain employs TRBV19 and TRBJ2-7; 8 nucleotides line up with TRBD2. There are 14 residues in the CDR3. V lost 4 bases, J lost 5 bases, and 7 bases stayed unmatched. Germline assignment: CDR1 LNHDA and CDR2 SQIVND (reference sequence). The CDR3 DNA follows: TGTGCCAGTAGTAGGTACGGGAGGGACGACGAGCAGTACTTC. It is translated as CASSRYGRDDEQYF.

This clone was counted once. The V call is TRBV4-1, the J call TRBJ1-1, with a weak D call TRBD1 (6 bases). Trimming removed 3 bases from V and 2 bases from J, with 10 bases in between. The V gene's germline CDR1 is MGHRA and CDR2 YSYEKL. CDR3 length: 14 amino acids. The CDR3 DNA sequence: TGCGCCAGCAGCCAGGGACAACCTAACACTGAAGCTTTCTTT. This codes for CASSQGQPNTEAFF.

This clone was recorded a few times. The rearrangement uses TRBV4-1 and TRBJ2-5; D unclear. V gave up 7 bases and J gave up 2 bases, with 8 bases separating them. The germline V gene encodes CDR1 MGHRA and CDR2 YSYEKL. This CDR3 spans 12 amino acids. In DNA form, the CDR3 reads TGCGCCAGCACCGACAAACAAGAGACCCAGTACTTC. As protein: CASTDKQETQYF.

The V call is TRBV5-1, the J call TRBJ2-7; 7 bases are a match to TRBD1. The CDR3 has 14 amino acids. Germline V gene lookup returns CDR1 SGHRS and CDR2 YFSETQ. V dropped 1 base and J dropped 2; count of bases not matched to a gene: 3. CDR3 amino acids: CASSLQQGTYEQYF. The CDR3 DNA reads TGCGCCAGCAGCTTGCAACAGGGGACCTACGAGCAGTACTTC. Supplemented by reference TRBV5-1 and TRBJ2-7, the full variable domain reads KAGVTQTPRYLIKTRGQQVTLSCSPISGHRSVSWYQQTPGQGLQFLFEYFSETQRNKGNFPGRFSGRQFSNSRSEMNVSTLELGDSALYLCASSLQQGTYEQYFGPGTRLTVT.

This chain joins TRBV7-9 and TRBJ1-1; D is unresolved. V was trimmed by 7 bases and J by 1 base, leaving 10 bases between them. Looked up from germline, CDR1 is SEHNR and CDR2 is FQNEAQ (reference sequence). The CDR3 loop spans 13 amino acids. The CDR3 bases are TGTGCCAGCAACAAACCAACGAACACTGAAGCTTTCTTT. Amino acids: CASNKPTNTEAFF.

V usage is TRBV6-6 and J usage is TRBJ2-2; no reliable D call. Germline lookup yields CDR1 MNHNY and CDR2 SVGAGI (reference sequence). The CDR3 length is 15 residues. V was shortened by 1 base and J by 0 bases, with 6 bases between the two germline ends. The DNA for the CDR3 is TGTGCCAGCAGTTACTTACATCCGAACACCGGGGAGCTGTTTTTT. It specifies CASSYLHPNTGELFF.

The rearrangement joins TRBV27 to TRBJ2-7; D is possibly TRBD2 (6 bases). The CDR3 extends over 15 amino acids. Germline values: CDR1 MNHEY, CDR2 SMNVEV (reference sequence). Between the trimmed V and J ends, which lost 2 bases and 2 bases, there was a span of 13 bases. In DNA, the CDR3 is TGTGCCAGCAGTTTAGTGGCTGGAGGGACCTACGAGCAGTACTTC. Protein sequence: CASSLVAGGTYEQYF.